This T cell receptor (beta chain) was sequenced during a study of CD8 T cells in Susac syndrome. This CDR3 is 15 amino acids long. The germline V gene has CDR1 SEHNR and CDR2 FQNEAQ (reference sequence). V lost 4 bases and J 7 bases, leaving 17 bases between the germline ends. High-throughput TCR beta sequencing covered peripheral CD8+ and CD4+ T cells. Random hexamers were used to reverse transcribe an amount of about 0.45 to 1 ug RNA. A single record per CDR3 protein comes from TCRdb applying MiXCR to the immunoSEQ multiplex PCR reads. This repertoire shows about 160,000 distinct CDR3 sequences, about 90% found once; its top ten account for under 0.085%.

The sample consisted of CD4+ T cells from PBMCs. The chain combines TRBV7-9 with TRBJ2-4, with unresolved D. The sequence came from a human donor in good health. CDR3 region: CASSSRTPLGNIQYF. CDR3 DNA: TGTGCCAGCAGCTCGCGGACGCCTCTAGGGAACATTCAGTACTTC.